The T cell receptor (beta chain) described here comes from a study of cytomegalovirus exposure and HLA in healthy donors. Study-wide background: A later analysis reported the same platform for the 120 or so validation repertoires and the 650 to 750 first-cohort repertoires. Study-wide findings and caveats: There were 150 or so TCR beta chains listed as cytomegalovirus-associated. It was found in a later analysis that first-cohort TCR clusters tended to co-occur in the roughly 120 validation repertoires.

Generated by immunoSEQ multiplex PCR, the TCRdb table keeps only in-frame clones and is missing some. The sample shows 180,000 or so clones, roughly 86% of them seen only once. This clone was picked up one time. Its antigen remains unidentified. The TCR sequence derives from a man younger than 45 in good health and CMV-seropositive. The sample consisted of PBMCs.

DNA of the CDR3: TGTGCCAGTAGTATAGGGGCTAGGTACGAGCAGTACTTC. Protein product: CASSIGARYEQYF. The chain combines TRBV19 with TRBJ2-7; D remains unclear. The germline V and J ends were trimmed by 1 base and 4 bases, with 8 bases remaining between them. The CDR3 sequence is 13 residues long. Per the germline V gene, CDR1 is LNHDA and CDR2 is SQIVND (reference sequence).